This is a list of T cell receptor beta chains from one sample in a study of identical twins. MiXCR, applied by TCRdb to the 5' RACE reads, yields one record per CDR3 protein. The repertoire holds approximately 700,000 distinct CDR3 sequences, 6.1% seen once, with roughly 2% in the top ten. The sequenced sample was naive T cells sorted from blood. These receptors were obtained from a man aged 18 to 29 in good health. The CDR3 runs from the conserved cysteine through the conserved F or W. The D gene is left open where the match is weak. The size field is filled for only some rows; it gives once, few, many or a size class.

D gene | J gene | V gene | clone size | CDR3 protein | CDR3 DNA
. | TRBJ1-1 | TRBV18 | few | CASSPLAGGLVMNTEAFF | TGTGCCAGCTCACCACTGGCGGGGGGCCTTGTCATGAACACTGAAGCTTTCTTT
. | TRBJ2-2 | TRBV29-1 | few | CSVELQGGVDPGELFF | TGCAGCGTTGAATTACAGGGAGGGGTAGATCCCGGGGAGCTGTTTTTT
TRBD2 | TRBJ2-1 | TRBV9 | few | CASSVREFLAGDPDPNEQFF | TGTGCCAGCAGCGTACGCGAATTTCTAGCGGGAGATCCGGATCCCAATGAGCAGTTCTTC
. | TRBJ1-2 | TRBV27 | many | CASSATGSFYGYTF | TGTGCCAGCAGTGCTACAGGGTCCTTTTATGGCTACACCTTC
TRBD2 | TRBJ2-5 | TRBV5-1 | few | CASSLAGGRGETQYF | TGCGCCAGCAGCTTGGCCGGCGGGAGAGGGGAGACCCAGTACTTC
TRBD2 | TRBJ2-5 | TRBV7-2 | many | CASRETSGSQETQYF | TGTGCCAGCAGAGAGACTAGCGGGAGTCAAGAGACCCAGTACTTC
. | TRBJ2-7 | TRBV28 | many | CASSSGTVNFYEQYF | TGTGCCAGCAGTTCCGGGACGGTCAATTTTTACGAGCAGTACTTC
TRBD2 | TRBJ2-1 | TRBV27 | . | CASSLAGGGWDEQFF | TGTGCCAGCTCACTAGCGGGAGGGGGTTGGGATGAGCAGTTCTTC
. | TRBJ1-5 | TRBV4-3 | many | CASSPRAFNQPQHF | TGCGCCAGCAGCCCCCGGGCCTTCAATCAGCCCCAGCATTTT
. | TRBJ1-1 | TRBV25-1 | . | CASSERGRTEAFF | TGTGCCAGCAGTGAACGGGGGAGAACTGAAGCTTTCTTT
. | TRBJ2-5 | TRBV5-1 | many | CASTPREWQETQYF | TGCGCCAGCACCCCCAGGGAATGGCAAGAGACCCAGTACTTC
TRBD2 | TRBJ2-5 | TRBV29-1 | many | CSVGEPIAGGPSLLQETQYF | TGCAGCGTTGGCGAACCAATAGCGGGAGGGCCGTCCCTCTTACAAGAGACCCAGTACTTC
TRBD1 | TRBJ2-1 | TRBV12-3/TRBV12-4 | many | CASSWDRYNEQFF | TGTGCCAGCAGTTGGGACAGATACAATGAGCAGTTCTTC
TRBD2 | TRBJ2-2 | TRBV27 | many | CASRSGRALDTGELFF | TGTGCCAGCAGGAGCGGGAGGGCCTTGGACACCGGGGAGCTGTTTTTT
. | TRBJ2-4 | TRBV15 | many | CATAGEAKNIQYF | TGTGCCACCGCAGGGGAGGCCAAAAACATTCAGTACTTC
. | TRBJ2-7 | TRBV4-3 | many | CASSQDIFQATGQYF | TGCGCCAGCAGCCAAGATATTTTTCAGGCGACGGGGCAGTACTTC
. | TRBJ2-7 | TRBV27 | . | CASSIPGRGYEQYF | TGTGCCAGCAGTATCCCGGGACGGGGGTACGAGCAGTACTTC
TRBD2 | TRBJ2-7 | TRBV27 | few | CASSLSPSGFYEQYF | TGTGCCAGCAGTTTAAGCCCTAGCGGGTTCTACGAGCAGTACTTC
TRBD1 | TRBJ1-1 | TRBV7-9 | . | CASSLTGTGGTEAFF | TGTGCCAGCAGCTTGACCGGGACAGGGGGCACTGAAGCTTTCTTT
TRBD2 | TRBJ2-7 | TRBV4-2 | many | CASSQSDSGTLSEQYF | TGTGCCAGCAGCCAATCGGATAGCGGGACCCTCAGCGAGCAGTACTTC
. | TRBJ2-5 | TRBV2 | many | CASEGNGETQYF | TGTGCCAGCGAGGGTAATGGAGAGACCCAGTACTTC